This entry is about one TCR beta chain. The source of the sample is a study of cytomegalovirus exposure and HLA in healthy donors. The assay was immunoSEQ multiplex PCR, and TCRdb's table has in-frame clones only and misses some. The data show about 200,000 clones, 70% to 90% seen once. This CDR3 has 12 residues. Germline V lookup: CDR1 LNHDA, CDR2 SQIVND (reference sequence). Trimming stripped 7 bases from V and 0 bases from J, with 6 bases between. The chain couples TRBV19 to TRBJ1-2; D remains unclear. Sequencing input: PBMCs. The TCR was taken from a woman aged 18-30 years in good health and CMV-seronegative. The CDR3, as DNA: TGTGCCAGTATAGCCACTAACTATGGCTACACCTTC. It yields the protein CASIATNYGYTF.